The 18 T cell receptor beta chains reported below all come from one sample, sequenced in a study of response to subunit inactivated influenza vaccine. TCRdb re-analysed the RT-PCR reads in MiXCR, keeping a single row per CDR3 protein. The data contain 500,000 to 550,000 distinct CDR3 sequences, less than 25% of them singletons. These data were also reused for a study on T cells expressing NK-cell markers. That publication notes: With UMIs, 5'RACE template switching was used to make TCR beta cDNA.

The sequencing here drew on CD4+ T cells sorted from PBMCs, taken 11 to 12 days after vaccination. These receptors originate from a man aged 50 to 59 who received an inactivated influenza vaccine.

V and J are TRBV3-1 and TRBJ2-3; 10 bases line up with TRBD2. Germline V gives CDR1 LGHDT, CDR2 YNNKEL (reference sequence). V trimming: 4 bases; J trimming: 4 bases; junction bases outside the gene matches: 11. This CDR3 is built from 17 residues. The CDR3 nucleotides are TGTGCCAGCAGCCGACTCCAGGCTAGCGGGGGCTCAGATACGCAGTATTTT. As protein: CASSRLQASGGSDTQYF.

This chain connects TRBV9 to TRBJ1-6; D gene unclear. Germline V CDR1 and CDR2: SGDLS, YYNGEE. There are 14 residues in the CDR3. The V and J ends lost 1 base and 14 bases respectively, with 16 bases between them. The CDR3 reads CASSVSEGTAALHF. The CDR3 DNA follows: TGTGCCAGCAGCGTATCCGAGGGCACGGCGGCCCTCCACTTT.

This clonotype appeared a few times. V usage is TRBV29-1 and J usage is TRBJ2-7; 7 nucleotides match TRBD1. Germline V gene sequence: CDR1 SQVTM, CDR2 ANQGSEA. The J segment lost 6 bases and the V segment lost 5 bases, leaving 13 bases of the junction unmatched. The CDR3 length is 14 residues. CDR3 loop: CSVLTWDSPGEQYF. DNA of the CDR3: TGCAGCGTTCTAACCTGGGACAGTCCGGGCGAGCAGTACTTC.

This chain links TRBV6-5 with TRBJ2-3, with no clear D. V gave up 2 bases and J gave up 7 bases, with 13 bases separating them. CDR3 size: 14 residues. Germline CDR1 reads MNHEY; CDR2 reads SVGAGI. The DNA for the CDR3 is TGTGCCAGCAGTTACGGTGGCAGTACGTATACGCAGTATTTT. Encoded protein: CASSYGGSTYTQYF.

This chain joins TRBV9 and TRBJ2-7; 8 bases are a match to TRBD1. V lost 3 bases and J lost 3; bases outside the gene matches: 23. Germline values: CDR1 SGDLS, CDR2 YYNGEE. This CDR3 comprises 20 residues. CDR3 amino acids: CASSGAAPTSGGATYYEQYF. CDR3 nucleotide sequence: TGTGCCAGCAGCGGTGCAGCCCCCACTTCAGGGGGCGCGACTTACTACGAGCAGTACTTC.

The chain is built from TRBV20-1 and TRBJ2-5; 9 bases line up with TRBD1. V shed 4 bases, J shed 1 base, and the junction held 7 bases outside the gene matches. CDR1 is DFQATT and CDR2 is SNEGSKA in the germline V gene (reference sequence). The CDR3 is 15 amino acids. Written as DNA, the CDR3 is TGCAGTGCTACTGGGGACAGGGCGGCCCAAGAGACCCAGTACTTC. Protein sequence: CSATGDRAAQETQYF.

This clonotype has just a few counts. The V and J genes are TRBV4-1 and TRBJ2-7, with D tentatively TRBD1 (5 bases). Trimming stripped 2 bases from V and 2 bases from J, with 10 bases between. CDR1 is MGHRA, CDR2 YSYEKL, per germline. The CDR3 covers 14 residues. The CDR3 nucleotides read TGCGCCAGCAGCCAATATACGACAGCCTACGAGCAGTACTTC. Protein: CASSQYTTAYEQYF.

The rearrangement joins TRBV7-3 to TRBJ2-3; D might be TRBD2 (6 bases). Germline V gene sequence: CDR1 SGHTA, CDR2 FQGTGA. The CDR3 is 18 amino acids. The germline V and J ends were trimmed by 5 bases and 1 base, with 22 bases remaining between them. The CDR3 nucleotides are TGTGCCAGCAGCCCCCTGGAGGGTCGCTTACCCCGCACAGATACGCAGTATTTT. Translating it yields CASSPLEGRLPRTDTQYF.

This clonotype was detected many times. The chain links TRBV11-2 to TRBJ2-1; D call uncertain. CDR1 and CDR2 from the germline V gene are SGHAT and FQNNGV. The CDR3 runs 17 residues. The V end was cut by 2 bases, the J end by 4 bases, with 18 bases between. The CDR3 is CASSLRFGGSAYNEQFF. The CDR3 coding sequence is TGTGCCAGCAGCTTACGATTTGGCGGATCGGCTTACAATGAGCAGTTCTTC.

This sequence joins TRBV20-1 and TRBJ2-5, with 10 bases identical to TRBD2. The V segment lost 6 bases and the J segment 1 base; nucleotides outside the gene matches: 8. Germline V gene data show CDR1 as DFQATT and CDR2 as SNEGSKA (reference sequence). There are 15 residues in the CDR3. The CDR3 DNA reads as TGCAGTGCCGGAAGGTCTAGCGGGGGCCAAGAGACCCAGTACTTC. Amino acids: CSAGRSSGGQETQYF.

The V call is TRBV6-5, the J call TRBJ2-7; D remains unclear. V was shortened by 4 bases and J by 0 bases, with 7 bases between the two germline ends. Germline CDR1 MNHEY, CDR2 SVGAGI. The CDR3 has 13 amino acids. This CDR3 reads CASSSPLSYEQYF. The CDR3 region has the DNA TGTGCCAGCAGTTCCCCTCTCTCCTACGAGCAGTACTTC.

The genes are TRBV7-6 and TRBJ2-5; TRBD2 might be the D (6 bases). Looked up from germline, CDR1 is SGHVS and CDR2 is FNYEAQ. Between the trimmed V and J ends, which lost 0 bases and 5 bases, there was a span of 16 bases. The CDR3 totals 16 residues. In nucleotides, the CDR3 is TGTGCCAGCAGCTTAGCGCCGGGCGGGGTAGGCGAGACCCAGTACTTC. Amino acid sequence: CASSLAPGGVGETQYF.

V gene TRBV7-9 combines with J gene TRBJ2-1; TRBD1 agrees at 9 bases. CDR1 SEHNR and CDR2 FQNEAQ come from the germline V gene (reference sequence). CDR3 size: 15 residues. Germline trimming cut 5 bases from V and 7 bases from J; bases unmatched to any gene: 9. CDR3 bases: TGTGCCAGCAGCATTCGGGACAGGGATTATAATGAGCAGTTCTTC. This encodes CASSIRDRDYNEQFF.

In its sample, this clonotype was seen a few times. V is TRBV18 and J is TRBJ2-7; tentative D call: TRBD2 (5 bases). Germline V CDR1 and CDR2: KGHSH, LQKENI. Deletions cut 1 base from V and 2 bases from J, with 9 bases between. This CDR3 comprises 14 residues. The CDR3 here is CASSPQSGTYEQYF. The CDR3 nucleotides read TGTGCCAGCTCACCACAAAGCGGCACCTACGAGCAGTACTTC.

The chain joins TRBV4-3 to TRBJ2-3, with TRBD1 identical over 10 bases. Germline CDR1 and CDR2: LGHNA and YSLEER. V lost 4 bases to trimming and J lost 9 bases; unmatched junction nucleotides: 4. CDR3 size: 13 residues. DNA for the CDR3: TGCGCCAGCAGCCCGGACAGGGGGGGAACGCAGTATTTT. Amino acid sequence: CASSPDRGGTQYF.

The table lists this clonotype with many counts. The J gene is TRBJ1-1, the V gene TRBV7-2; D is undetermined. This CDR3 contains 13 residues. V was clipped by 2 bases and J by 6 bases, with 10 bases between them. Per germline, CDR1 SGHTA and CDR2 FQGNSA. The CDR3 sequence: CASSLNDISEAFF. CDR3 nucleotide sequence: TGTGCCAGCAGCTTAAACGATATTTCTGAAGCTTTCTTT.

In its sample, this clonotype was seen a few times. A read error may produce the germline difference seen at one junction end. CDR3 sequence: CASRIGAQGGNTEAFF. CDR3 sequence (DNA): TGTGCCAGTAGAATAGGGGCACAGGGGGGGAACACTGAAGCTTTCTTT. This chain links TRBV19 with TRBJ1-1; 8 nucleotides match TRBD1. This CDR3 spans 16 amino acids. Germline V lookup: CDR1 LNHDA, CDR2 SQIVND (reference sequence).

V is TRBV20-1 and J is TRBJ1-5, with unresolved D. V lost 5 bases and J 0 bases, leaving 8 bases between the germline ends. The CDR3 length is 13 residues. Germline CDR1 DFQATT, CDR2 SNEGSKA (reference sequence). Here the CDR3 DNA reads TGCAGTGCTGTGGAGAATAGCAATCAGCCCCAGCATTTT. It codes for CSAVENSNQPQHF.